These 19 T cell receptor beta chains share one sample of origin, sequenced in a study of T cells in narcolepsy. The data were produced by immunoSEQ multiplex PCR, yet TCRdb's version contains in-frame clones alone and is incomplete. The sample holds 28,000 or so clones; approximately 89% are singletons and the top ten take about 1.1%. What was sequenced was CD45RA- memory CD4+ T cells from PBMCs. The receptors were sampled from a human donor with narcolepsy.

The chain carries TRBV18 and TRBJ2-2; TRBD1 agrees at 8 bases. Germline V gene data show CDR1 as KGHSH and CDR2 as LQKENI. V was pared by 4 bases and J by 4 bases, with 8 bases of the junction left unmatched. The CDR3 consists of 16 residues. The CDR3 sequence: CASSLLDRGITGELFF. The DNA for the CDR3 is TGTGCCAGCTCACTACTCGACAGGGGAATCACCGGGGAGCTGTTTTTT.

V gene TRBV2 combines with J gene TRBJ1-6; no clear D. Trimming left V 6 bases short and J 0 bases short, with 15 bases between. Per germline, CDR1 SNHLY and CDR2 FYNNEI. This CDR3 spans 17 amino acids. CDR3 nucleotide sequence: TGTGCCAGCAGCGTACAGAGCCCCAGCTCCTATAATTCACCCCTCCACTTT. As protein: CASSVQSPSSYNSPLHF.

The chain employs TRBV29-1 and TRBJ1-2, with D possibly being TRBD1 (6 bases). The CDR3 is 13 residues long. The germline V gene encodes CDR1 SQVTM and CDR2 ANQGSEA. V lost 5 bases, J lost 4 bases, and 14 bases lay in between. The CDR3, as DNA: TGCAGCGTTTTAAAACCGGGGGCCTATGGCTACACCTTC. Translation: CSVLKPGAYGYTF.

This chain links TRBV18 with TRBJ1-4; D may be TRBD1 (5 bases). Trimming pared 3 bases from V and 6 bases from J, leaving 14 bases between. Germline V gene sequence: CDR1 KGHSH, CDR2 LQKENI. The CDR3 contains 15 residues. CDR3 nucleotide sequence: TGTGCCAGCTCACCCCGGGACCTGGTCGATGAAAAACTGTTTTTT. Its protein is CASSPRDLVDEKLFF.

The CDR3 nucleotides are TGTGCCAGCAGTCCCCAATGGGGGACAGGGGACAATGAGCAGTTCTTC. The encoded protein is CASSPQWGTGDNEQFF. The rearrangement links TRBV28 to TRBJ2-1, with 10 bases aligning to TRBD1. Unmatched junction bases numbered 9, after V lost 5 bases and J lost 5 bases. Germline values: CDR1 MDHEN, CDR2 SYDVKM. The CDR3 consists of 16 residues.

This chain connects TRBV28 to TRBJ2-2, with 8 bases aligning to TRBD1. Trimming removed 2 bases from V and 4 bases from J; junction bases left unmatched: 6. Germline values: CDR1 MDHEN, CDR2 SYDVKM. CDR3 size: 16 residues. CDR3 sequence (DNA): TGTGCCAGCAGTTTAGGGACAGGCCGGGGCACCGGGGAGCTGTTTTTT. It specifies CASSLGTGRGTGELFF. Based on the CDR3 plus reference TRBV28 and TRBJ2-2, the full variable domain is DVKVTQSSRYLVKRTGEKVFLECVQDMDHENMFWYRQDPGLGLRLIYFSYDVKMKEKGDIPEGYSVSREKKERFSLILESASTNQTSMYLCASSLGTGRGTGELFFGEGSRLTVL.

The CDR3 is CASSQDTGFSGNTIYF. CDR3 DNA: TGCGCCAGCAGCCAAGACACAGGGTTCTCTGGAAACACCATATATTTT. This sequence joins TRBV4-1 and TRBJ1-3, with D possibly TRBD1 on 6 matching bases. Trimming removed 0 bases from V and 0 bases from J, with 9 bases in between. From germline, CDR1 is MGHRA and CDR2 YSYEKL. This CDR3 comprises 16 residues.

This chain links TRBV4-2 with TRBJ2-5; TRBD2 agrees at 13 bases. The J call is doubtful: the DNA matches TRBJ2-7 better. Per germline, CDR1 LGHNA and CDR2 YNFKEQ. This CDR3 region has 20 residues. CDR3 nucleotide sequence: TGTGCCAGCAGCCCCGTCTCCGGGACTAGCGGGGTATTAAGCTCCTACGAGCAGTACTTC. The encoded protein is CASSPVSGTSGVLSSYEQYF.

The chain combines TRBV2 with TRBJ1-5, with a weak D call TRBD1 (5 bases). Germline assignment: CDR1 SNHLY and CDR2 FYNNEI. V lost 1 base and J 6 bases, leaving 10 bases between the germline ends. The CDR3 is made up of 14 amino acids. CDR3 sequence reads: CASSEGGRGQPQHF. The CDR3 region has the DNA TGTGCCAGCAGTGAAGGGGGGAGGGGTCAGCCCCAGCATTTT. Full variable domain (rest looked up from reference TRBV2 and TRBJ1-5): EPEVTQTPSHQVTQMGQEVILRCVPISNHLYFYWYRQILGQKVEFLVSFYNNEISEKSEIFDDQFSVERPDGSNFTLKIRSTKLEDSAMYFCASSEGGRGQPQHFGDGTRLSIL.

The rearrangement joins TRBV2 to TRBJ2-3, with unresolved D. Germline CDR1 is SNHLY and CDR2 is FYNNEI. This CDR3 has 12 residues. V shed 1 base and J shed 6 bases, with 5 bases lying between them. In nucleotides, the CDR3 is TGTGCCAGCAGTGAAGACATGGATACGCAGTATTTT. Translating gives CASSEDMDTQYF.

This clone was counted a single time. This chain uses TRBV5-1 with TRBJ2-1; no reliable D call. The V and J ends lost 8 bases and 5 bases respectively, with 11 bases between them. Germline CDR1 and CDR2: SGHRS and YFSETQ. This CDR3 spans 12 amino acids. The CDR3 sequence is CASQAEDNEQFF. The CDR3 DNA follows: TGCGCCAGTCAGGCAGAGGACAATGAGCAGTTCTTC.

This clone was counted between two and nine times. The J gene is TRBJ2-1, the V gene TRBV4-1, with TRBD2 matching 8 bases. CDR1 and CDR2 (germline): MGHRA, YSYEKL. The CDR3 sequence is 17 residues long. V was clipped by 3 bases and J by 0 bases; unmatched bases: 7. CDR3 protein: CASSQLVGGVSYNEQFF. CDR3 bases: TGCGCCAGCAGCCAGTTAGTCGGGGGGGTCTCCTACAATGAGCAGTTCTTC.

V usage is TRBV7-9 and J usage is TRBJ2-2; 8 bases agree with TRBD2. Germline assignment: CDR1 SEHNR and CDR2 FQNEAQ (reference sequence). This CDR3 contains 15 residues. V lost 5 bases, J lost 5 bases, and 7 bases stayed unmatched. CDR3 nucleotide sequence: TGTGCCAGCAGCAGCGGGACTAGGTTTACCGGGGAGCTGTTTTTT. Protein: CASSSGTRFTGELFF.

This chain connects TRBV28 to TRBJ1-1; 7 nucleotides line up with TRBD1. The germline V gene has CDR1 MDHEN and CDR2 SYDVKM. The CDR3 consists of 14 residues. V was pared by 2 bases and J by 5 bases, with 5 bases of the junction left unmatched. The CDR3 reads CASSLTTGVTEAFF. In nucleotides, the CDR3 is TGTGCCAGCAGTTTAACTACAGGGGTTACTGAAGCTTTCTTT.

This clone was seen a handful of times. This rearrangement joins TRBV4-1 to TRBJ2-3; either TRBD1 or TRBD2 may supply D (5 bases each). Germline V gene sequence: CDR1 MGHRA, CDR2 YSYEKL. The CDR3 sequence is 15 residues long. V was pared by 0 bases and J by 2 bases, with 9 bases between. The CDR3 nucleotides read TGCGCCAGCAGCCAAGATGGGACCGTCACAGATACGCAGTATTTT. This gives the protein CASSQDGTVTDTQYF.

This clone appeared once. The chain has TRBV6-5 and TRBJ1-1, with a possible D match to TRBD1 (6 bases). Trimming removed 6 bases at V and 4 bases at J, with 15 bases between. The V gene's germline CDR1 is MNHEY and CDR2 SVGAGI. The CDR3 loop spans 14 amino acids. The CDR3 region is CASRPGQTGTEAFF. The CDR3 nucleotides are TGTGCCAGCAGACCAGGACAGACGGGCACTGAAGCTTTCTTT.

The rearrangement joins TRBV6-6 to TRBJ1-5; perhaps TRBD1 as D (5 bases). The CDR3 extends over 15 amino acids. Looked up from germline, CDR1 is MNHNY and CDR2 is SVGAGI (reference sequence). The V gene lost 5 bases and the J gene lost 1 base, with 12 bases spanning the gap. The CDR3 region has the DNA TGTGCCAGCAGTCACGGGACTCCAAGCAATCAGCCCCAGCATTTT. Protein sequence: CASSHGTPSNQPQHF.

In DNA, the CDR3 is TGTGCCAGCAGCCCGGGACAGTACAATCAGCCCCAGCATTTT. The encoded protein is CASSPGQYNQPQHF. The chain joins TRBV28 to TRBJ1-5, with 7 bases identical to TRBD1. The trim removed 6 bases at V and 3 bases at J, leaving 5 bases unmatched. Germline V gene lookup returns CDR1 MDHEN and CDR2 SYDVKM. The CDR3 runs 14 residues.

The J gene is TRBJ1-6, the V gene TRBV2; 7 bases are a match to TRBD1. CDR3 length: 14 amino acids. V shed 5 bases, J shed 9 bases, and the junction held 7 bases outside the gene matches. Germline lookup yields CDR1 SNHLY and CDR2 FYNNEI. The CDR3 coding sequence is TGTGCCAGCAGTCCTACAGGGGAAGCTTCACCCCTCCACTTT. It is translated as CASSPTGEASPLHF.